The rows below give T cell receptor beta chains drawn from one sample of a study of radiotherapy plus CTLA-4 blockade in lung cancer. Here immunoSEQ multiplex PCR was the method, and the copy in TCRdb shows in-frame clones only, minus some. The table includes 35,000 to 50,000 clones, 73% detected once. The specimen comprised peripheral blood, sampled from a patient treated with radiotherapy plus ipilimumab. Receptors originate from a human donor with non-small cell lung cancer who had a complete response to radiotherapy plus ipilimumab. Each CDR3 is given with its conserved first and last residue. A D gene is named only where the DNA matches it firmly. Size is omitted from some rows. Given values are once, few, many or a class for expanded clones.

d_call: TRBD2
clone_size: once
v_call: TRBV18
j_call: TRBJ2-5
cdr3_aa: CASSPRLAGGEETQYF
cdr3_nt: TGTGCCAGCTCACCAAGACTAGCGGGAGGGGAAGAGACCCAGTACTTC

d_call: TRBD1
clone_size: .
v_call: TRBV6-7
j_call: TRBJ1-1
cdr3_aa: CASSYGTGGLRSTEAFF
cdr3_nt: TGTGCCAGCAGTTACGGGACAGGGGGCTTAAGGAGCACTGAAGCTTTCTTT

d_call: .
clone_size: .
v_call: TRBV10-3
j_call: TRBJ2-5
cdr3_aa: CAISPDRDTTQETQYF
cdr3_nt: TGTGCCATCAGTCCCGACCGGGACACCACCCAAGAGACCCAGTACTTC

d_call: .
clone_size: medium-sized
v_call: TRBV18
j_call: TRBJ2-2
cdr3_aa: CASSPTPEGTGELFF
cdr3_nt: TGTGCCAGCTCACCCACACCGGAGGGCACCGGGGAGCTGTTTTTT

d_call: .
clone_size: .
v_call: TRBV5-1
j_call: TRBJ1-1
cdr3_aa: CASSPNRASEAFF
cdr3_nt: TGCGCCAGCAGCCCGAACAGGGCTTCGGAAGCTTTCTTT

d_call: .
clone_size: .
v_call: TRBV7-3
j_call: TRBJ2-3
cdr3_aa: CASSLRQGKRETDTQYF
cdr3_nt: TGTGCCAGCAGCTTAAGGCAGGGTAAAAGGGAAACAGATACGCAGTATTTT

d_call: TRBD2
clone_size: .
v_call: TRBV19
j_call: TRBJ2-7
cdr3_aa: CASSIASSGRAHEQYF
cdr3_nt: TGTGCCAGTAGTATAGCCTCTAGCGGGAGGGCCCACGAGCAGTACTTC

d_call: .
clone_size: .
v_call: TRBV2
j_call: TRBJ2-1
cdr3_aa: CASSDPGNPLSYNEQFF
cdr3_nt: TGTGCCAGCAGTGACCCCGGGAACCCCCTCTCCTACAATGAGCAGTTCTTC

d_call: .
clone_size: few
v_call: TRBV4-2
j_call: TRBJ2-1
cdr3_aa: CASSQEGAFYNEQFF
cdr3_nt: TGTGCCAGCAGCCAAGAGGGGGCCTTCTACAATGAGCAGTTCTTC

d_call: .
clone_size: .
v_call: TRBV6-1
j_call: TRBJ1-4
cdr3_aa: CASSDGGAGDEKLFF
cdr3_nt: TGTGCCAGCAGTGATGGAGGGGCGGGAGATGAAAAACTGTTTTTT

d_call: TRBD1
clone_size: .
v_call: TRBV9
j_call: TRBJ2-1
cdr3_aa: CASSSLGQGALNEQFF
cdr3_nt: TGTGCCAGCAGCTCCTTGGGGCAGGGGGCCTTGAATGAGCAGTTCTTC

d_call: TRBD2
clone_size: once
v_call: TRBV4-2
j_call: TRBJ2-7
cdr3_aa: CASSQVPGLGSYEQYF
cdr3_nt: TGTGCCAGCAGCCAAGTTCCGGGACTAGGTTCCTACGAGCAGTACTTC

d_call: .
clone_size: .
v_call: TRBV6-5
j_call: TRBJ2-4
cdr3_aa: CASRRGTLAKNIQYF
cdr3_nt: TGTGCCAGCAGACGGGGGACCCTGGCCAAAAACATTCAGTACTTC

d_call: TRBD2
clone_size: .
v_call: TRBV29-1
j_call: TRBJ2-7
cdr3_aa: CSAILAGVLYEQYF
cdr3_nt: TGCAGCGCGATTCTAGCGGGAGTTCTCTACGAGCAGTACTTC

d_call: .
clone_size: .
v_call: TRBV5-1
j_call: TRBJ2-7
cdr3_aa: CASSLGGTVPYEQYF
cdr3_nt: TGCGCCAGCAGCTTGGGGGGGACTGTTCCCTACGAGCAGTACTTC

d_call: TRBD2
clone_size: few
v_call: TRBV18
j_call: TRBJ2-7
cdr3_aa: CASSPGGRGYEQYF
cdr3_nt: TGTGCCAGCTCACCAGGAGGGAGGGGCTACGAGCAGTACTTC

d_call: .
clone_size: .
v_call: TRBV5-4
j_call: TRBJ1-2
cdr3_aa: CASSEGQSYGYTF
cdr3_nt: TGTGCCAGCAGCGAAGGACAGAGCTATGGCTACACCTTC

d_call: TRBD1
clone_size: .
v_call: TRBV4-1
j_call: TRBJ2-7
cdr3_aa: CASSQAGTGAHEQYF
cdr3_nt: TGCGCCAGCAGCCAAGCGGGGACAGGGGCCCACGAGCAGTACTTC

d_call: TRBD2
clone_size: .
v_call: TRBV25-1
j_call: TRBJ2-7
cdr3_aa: CASSEGLAGGQYF
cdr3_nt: TGTGCCAGCAGTGAGGGACTAGCGGGGGGGCAGTACTTC

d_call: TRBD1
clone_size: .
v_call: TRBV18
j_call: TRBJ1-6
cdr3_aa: CASSPLRQGNSPLHF
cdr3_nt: TGTGCCAGCTCACCTTTAAGACAGGGGAATTCACCCCTCCACTTT

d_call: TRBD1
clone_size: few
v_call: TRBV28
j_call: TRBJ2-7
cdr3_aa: CASRRIQGAQQYF
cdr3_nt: TGTGCCAGCAGGAGGATACAGGGGGCCCAGCAGTACTTC

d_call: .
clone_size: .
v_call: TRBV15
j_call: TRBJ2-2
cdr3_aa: CATTRPGKNTGELFF
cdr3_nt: TGTGCCACCACCAGACCGGGAAAAAACACCGGGGAGCTGTTTTTT

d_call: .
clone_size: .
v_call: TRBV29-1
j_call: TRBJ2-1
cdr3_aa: CSVASGNYNEQFF
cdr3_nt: TGCAGCGTTGCGAGCGGTAATTACAATGAGCAGTTCTTC

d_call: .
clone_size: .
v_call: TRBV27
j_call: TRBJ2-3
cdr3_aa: CASSLLGAKISTDTQYF
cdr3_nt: TGTGCCAGCAGTTTGTTGGGGGCGAAAATTAGCACAGATACGCAGTATTTT